This T cell receptor beta chain was profiled in a study of T-cell memory formation after mild COVID-19. One entry per CDR3 protein, called by TCRdb with MiXCR from the 5' RACE reads. The sample lists some 410,000 distinct CDR3 sequences; 23% were seen once. The V segment lost 3 bases and the J segment 5 bases; nucleotides outside the gene matches: 8. CDR3 length equals 15 residues. The material sequenced was PBMCs or a T cell subset sorted from them (not recorded which). The chain links TRBV12-3 or TRBV12-4 to TRBJ2-7, with 9 bases lining up with TRBD1. The clonotype originates from an adult woman who had mild COVID-19 (a few samples of this study predate the infection). Cell type and time point are not known. The CDR3 DNA follows: TGTGCCAGCAGTTTTGAGGGGACAGGGATGAACGAGCAGTACTTC. Encoded protein: CASSFEGTGMNEQYF.